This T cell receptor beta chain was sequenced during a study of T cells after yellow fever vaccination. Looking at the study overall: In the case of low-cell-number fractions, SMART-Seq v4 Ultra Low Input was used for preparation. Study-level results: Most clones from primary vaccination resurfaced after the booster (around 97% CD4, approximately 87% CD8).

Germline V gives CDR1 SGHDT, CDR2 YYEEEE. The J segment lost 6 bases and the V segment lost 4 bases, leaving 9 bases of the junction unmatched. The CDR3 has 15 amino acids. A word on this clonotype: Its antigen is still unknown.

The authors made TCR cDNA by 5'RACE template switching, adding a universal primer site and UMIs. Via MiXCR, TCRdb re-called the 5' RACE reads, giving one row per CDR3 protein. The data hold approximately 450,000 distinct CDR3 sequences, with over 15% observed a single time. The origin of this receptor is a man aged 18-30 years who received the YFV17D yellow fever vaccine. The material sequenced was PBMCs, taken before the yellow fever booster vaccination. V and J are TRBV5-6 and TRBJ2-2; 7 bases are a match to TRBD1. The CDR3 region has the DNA TGTGCCAGCAGCCCTCAAGGGGGCCGTCCCGGGGAGCTGTTTTTT. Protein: CASSPQGGRPGELFF.